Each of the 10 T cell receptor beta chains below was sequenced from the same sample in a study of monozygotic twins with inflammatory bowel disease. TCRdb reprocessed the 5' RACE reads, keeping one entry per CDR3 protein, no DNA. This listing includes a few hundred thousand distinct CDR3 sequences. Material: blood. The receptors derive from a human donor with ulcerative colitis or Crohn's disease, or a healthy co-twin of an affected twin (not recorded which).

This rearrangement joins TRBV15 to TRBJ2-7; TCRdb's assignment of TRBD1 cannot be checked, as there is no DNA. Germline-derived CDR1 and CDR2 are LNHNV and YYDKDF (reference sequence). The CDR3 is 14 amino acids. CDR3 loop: CATSRDRAGAEQYF.

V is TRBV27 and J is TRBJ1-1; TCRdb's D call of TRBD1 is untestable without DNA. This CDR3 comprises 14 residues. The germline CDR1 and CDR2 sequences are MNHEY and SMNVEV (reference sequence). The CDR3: CASSPLGGFFAAFF.

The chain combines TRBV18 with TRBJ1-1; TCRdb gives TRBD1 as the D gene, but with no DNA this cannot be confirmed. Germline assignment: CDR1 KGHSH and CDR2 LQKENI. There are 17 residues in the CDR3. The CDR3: CASSEPLRTGYNTEAFF.

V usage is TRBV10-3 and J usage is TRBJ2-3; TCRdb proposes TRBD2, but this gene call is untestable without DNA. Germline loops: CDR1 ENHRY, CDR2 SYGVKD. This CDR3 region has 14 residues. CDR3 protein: CAIMPSGATDTQYF.

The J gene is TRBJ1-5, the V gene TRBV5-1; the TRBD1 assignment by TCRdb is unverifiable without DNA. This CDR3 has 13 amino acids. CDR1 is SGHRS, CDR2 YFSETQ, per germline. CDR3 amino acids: CASSRQGGQPQHF. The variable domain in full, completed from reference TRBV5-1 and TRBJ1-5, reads KAGVTQTPRYLIKTRGQQVTLSCSPISGHRSVSWYQQTPGQGLQFLFEYFSETQRNKGNFPGRFSGRQFSNSRSEMNVSTLELGDSALYLCASSRQGGQPQHFGDGTRLSIL.

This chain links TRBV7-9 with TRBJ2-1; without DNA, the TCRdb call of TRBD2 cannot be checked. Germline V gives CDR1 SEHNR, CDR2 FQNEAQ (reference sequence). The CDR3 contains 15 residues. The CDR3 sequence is CASSSREGAYNEQFF.

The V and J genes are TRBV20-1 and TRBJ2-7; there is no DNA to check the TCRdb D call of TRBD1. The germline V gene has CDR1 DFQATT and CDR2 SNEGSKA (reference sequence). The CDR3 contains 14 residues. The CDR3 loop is CSAPQRGRTYEQYF.

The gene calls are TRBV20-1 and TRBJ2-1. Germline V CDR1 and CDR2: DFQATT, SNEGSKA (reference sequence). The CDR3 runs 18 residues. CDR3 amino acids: CSARDPAVAIGLYNEQFF.

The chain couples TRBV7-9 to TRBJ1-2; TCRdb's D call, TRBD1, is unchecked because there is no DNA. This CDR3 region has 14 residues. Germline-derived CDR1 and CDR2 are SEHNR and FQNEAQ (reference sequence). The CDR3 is CASSWGSPNYGYTF.

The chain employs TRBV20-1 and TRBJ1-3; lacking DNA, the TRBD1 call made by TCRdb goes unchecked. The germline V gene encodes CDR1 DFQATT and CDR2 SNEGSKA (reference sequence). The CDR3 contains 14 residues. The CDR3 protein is CSARGDRVGNTIYF.